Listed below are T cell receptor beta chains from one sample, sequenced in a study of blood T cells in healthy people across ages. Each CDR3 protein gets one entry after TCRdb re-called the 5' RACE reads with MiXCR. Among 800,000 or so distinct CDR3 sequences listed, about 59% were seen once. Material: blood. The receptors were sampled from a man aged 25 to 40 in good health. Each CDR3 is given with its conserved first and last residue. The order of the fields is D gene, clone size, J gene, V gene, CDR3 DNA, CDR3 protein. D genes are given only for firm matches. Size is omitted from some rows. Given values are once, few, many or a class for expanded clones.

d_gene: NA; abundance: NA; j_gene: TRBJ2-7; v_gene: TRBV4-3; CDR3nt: TGCGCCAGCAGCCAAGACAGGGAGACCTACGAGCAGTACTTC; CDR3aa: CASSQDRETYEQYF
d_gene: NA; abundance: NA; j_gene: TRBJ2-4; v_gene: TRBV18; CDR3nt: TGTGCCAGCTCACCGGGGCAGGGCCTGGACATTCAGTACTTC; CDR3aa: CASSPGQGLDIQYF
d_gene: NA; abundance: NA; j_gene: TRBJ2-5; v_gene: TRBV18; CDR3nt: TGTGCCAGCTCACCACCGCTACCCCGCACGGAGACCCAGTACTTC; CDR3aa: CASSPPLPRTETQYF
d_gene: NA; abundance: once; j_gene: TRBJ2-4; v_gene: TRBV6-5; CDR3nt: TGTGCCTCCCAAATAGCCCTAGCCAAAAACATTCAGTACTTC; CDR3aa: CASQIALAKNIQYF
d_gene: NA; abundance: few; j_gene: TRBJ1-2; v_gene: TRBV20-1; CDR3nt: TGCAGTGCTAGATCTAGAGATATATATGGCTACACCTTC; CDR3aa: CSARSRDIYGYTF
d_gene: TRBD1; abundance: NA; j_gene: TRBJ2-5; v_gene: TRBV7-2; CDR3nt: TGTGCCAGCAGCTTCGAGGACAGGGGGATACGAGAGACCCAGTACTTC; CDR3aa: CASSFEDRGIRETQYF
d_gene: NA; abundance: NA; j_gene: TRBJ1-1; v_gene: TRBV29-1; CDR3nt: TGCAGCGTTGAGGGGGCCGGTGGGACTGAAGCTTTCTTT; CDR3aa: CSVEGAGGTEAFF
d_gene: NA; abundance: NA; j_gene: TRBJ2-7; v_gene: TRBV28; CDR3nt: TGTGCCAGCAGTTGGGGAACCACAGGCTACGAGCAGTACTTC; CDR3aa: CASSWGTTGYEQYF
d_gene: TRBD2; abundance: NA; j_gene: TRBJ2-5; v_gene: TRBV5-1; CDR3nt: TGCGCCAGCAGCGCCATCACTAGCGGGAAGGCCCGTACCCAGTACTTC; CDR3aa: CASSAITSGKARTQYF
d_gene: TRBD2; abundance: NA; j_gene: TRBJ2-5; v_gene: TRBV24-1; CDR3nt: TGTGCCACCAGTGATCGGCGGGGGGTGTACCAAGAGACCCAGTACTTC; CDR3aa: CATSDRRGVYQETQYF
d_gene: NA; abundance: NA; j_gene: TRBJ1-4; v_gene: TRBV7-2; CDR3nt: TGTGCCAGCAGCTTATTACGGCTCGATAATGAAAAACTGTTTTTT; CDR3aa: CASSLLRLDNEKLFF
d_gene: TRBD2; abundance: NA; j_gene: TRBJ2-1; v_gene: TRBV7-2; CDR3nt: TGTGCCAGCAGCAGCATAGCGGGGCCCTACAATGAGCAGTTCTTC; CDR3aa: CASSSIAGPYNEQFF
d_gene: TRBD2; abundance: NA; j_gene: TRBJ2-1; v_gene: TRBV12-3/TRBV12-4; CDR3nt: TGTGCCAGCATCTGGAGCGGGGCGCCCAATGAGCAGTTCTTC; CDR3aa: CASIWSGAPNEQFF
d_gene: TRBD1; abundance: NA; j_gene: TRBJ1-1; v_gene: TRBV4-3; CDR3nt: TGCGCCAGCAGCCAAGTTGACAGGGGGAACACTGAAGCTTTCTTT; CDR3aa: CASSQVDRGNTEAFF
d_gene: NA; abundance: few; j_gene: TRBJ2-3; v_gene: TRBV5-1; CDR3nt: TGCGCCAGCGCCGTCGGAGGGAGCACAGATACGCAGTATTTT; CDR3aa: CASAVGGSTDTQYF
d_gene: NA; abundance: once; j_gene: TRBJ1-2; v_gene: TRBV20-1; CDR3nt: TGCAGTGCTAGAGATCTGTCGGGAAGGAAGAACTATGGCTACACCTTC; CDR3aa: CSARDLSGRKNYGYTF
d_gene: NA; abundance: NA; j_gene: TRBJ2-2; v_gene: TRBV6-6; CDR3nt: TGTGCCAGCAGTGCGACACGGGCGAACACCGGGGAGCTGTTTTTT; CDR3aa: CASSATRANTGELFF
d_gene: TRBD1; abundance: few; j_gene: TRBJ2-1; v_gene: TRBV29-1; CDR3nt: TGCAGCGTTGCGCCTCAGGGGGCGCTTAATGAGCAGTTCTTC; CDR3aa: CSVAPQGALNEQFF
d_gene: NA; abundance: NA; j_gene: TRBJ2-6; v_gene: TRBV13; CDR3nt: TGTGCCAGCAGCTCGAACGTTCACCTATCCGGGGCCAACGTCCTGACTTTC; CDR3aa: CASSSNVHLSGANVLTF
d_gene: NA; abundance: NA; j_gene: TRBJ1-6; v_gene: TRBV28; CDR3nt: TGTGCCAGCAGTTCAGCAGGGATCTCCTATAATTCACCCCTCCACTTT; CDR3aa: CASSSAGISYNSPLHF
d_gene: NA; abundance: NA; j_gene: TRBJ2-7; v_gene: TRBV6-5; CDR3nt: TGTGCCAGCAGTTACTCGCGGCTAGCCAAGGGCGAGCAGTACTTC; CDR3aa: CASSYSRLAKGEQYF
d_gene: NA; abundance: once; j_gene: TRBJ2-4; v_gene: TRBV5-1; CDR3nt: TGCGCCAGCAGCTTGCGGGCAGTGCAGGACATTCAGTACTTC; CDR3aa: CASSLRAVQDIQYF
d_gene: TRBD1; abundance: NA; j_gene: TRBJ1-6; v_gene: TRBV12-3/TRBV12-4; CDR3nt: TGTGCCAGCACCGTAACAGGGGATAATTCACCCCTCCACTTT; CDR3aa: CASTVTGDNSPLHF
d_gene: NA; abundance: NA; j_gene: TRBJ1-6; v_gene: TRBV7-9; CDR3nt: TGTGCCAGCAGCCTCCTTTTTAATTCACCCCTCCACTTT; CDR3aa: CASSLLFNSPLHF
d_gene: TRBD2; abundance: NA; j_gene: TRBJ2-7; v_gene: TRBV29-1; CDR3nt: TGCAGCGTTCAAGGGACTAGCGGGGGAGAAGGGGACGAGCAGTACTTC; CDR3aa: CSVQGTSGGEGDEQYF
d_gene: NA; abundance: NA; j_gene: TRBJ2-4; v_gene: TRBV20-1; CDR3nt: TGCAGTGCCCTAGGGAGGTCCGGGGACATTCAGTACTTC; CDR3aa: CSALGRSGDIQYF
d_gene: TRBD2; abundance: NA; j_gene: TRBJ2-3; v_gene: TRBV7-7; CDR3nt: TGTGCCAGCAGCCCCAGACTAGCGGGCACAGATACGCAGTATTTT; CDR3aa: CASSPRLAGTDTQYF
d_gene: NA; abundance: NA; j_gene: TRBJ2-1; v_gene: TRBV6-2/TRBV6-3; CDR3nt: TGTGCCAGCAGGCCTACAGGGTATAGCTACAATGAGCAGTTCTTC; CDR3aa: CASRPTGYSYNEQFF
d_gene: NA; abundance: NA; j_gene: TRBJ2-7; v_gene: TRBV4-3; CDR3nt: TGCGCCAGCAGCCTAACCTTTGCACGAAATTCCGGGGTTCCCTACGAGCAGTACTTC; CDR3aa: CASSLTFARNSGVPYEQYF
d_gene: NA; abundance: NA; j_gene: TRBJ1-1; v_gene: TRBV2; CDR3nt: TGTGCCAGCAGTAGAAACGGGAACACTGAAGCTTTCTTT; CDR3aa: CASSRNGNTEAFF
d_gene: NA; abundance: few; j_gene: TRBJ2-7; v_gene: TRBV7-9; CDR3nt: TGTGCCAGCAGCCCATCTTACGAGGGCAGCTCCTACGAGCAGTACTTC; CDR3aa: CASSPSYEGSSYEQYF
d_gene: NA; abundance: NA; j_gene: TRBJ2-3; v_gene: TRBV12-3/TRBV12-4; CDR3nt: TGTGCCAGCAGTTTAGGCGTGAGAACAGATACGCAGTATTTT; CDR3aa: CASSLGVRTDTQYF
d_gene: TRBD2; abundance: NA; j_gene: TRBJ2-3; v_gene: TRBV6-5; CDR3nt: TGTGCCAGCAGTCCCCGGACTAGCGTCGCAGATACGCAGTATTTT; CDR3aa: CASSPRTSVADTQYF